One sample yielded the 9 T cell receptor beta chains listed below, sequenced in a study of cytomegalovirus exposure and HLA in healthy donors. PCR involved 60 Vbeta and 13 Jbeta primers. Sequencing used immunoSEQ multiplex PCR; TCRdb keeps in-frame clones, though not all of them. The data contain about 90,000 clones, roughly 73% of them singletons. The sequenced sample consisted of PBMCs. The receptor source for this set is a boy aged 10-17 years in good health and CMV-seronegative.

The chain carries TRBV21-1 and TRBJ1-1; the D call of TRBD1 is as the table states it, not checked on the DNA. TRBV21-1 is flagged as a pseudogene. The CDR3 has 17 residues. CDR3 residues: CASSKDNRAIPNTEAFF. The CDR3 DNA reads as TGTGCCAGCAGCAAAGATAACAGGGCTATCCCGAACACTGAAGCTTTCTTT.

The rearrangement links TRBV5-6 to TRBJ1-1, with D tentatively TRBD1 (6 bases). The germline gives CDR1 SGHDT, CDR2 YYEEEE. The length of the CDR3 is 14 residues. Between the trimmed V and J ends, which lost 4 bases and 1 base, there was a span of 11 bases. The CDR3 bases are TGTGCCAGCAGCCTGGGACACCCGAACACTGAAGCTTTCTTT. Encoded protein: CASSLGHPNTEAFF.

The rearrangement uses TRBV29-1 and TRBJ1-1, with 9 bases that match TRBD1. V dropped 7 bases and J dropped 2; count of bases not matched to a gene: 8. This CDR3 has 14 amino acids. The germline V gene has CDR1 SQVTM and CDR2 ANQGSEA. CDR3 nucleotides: TGCAGCGCTTTAGGACAGGGGACCAACACTGAAGCTTTCTTT. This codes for CSALGQGTNTEAFF.

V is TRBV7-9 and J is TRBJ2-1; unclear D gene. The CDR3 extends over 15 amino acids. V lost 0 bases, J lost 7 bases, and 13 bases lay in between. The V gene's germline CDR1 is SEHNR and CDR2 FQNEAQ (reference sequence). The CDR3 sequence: CASSLARRGANEQFF. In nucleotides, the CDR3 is TGTGCCAGCAGCTTAGCGCGGAGAGGTGCTAATGAGCAGTTCTTC.

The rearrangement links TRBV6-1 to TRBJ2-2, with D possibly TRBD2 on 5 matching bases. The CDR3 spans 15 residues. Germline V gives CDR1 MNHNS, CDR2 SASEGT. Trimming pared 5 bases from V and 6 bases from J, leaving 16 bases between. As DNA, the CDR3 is TGTGCCAGCAGTCCCTTTTCCCGGGAACCCGGGGAGCTGTTTTTT. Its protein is CASSPFSREPGELFF.

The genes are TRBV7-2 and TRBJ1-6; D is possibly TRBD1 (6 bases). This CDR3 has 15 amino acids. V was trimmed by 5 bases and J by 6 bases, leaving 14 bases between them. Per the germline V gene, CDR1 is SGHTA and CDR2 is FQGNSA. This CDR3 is CASSLYTGSNSPLHF. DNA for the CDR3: TGTGCCAGCAGCCTTTATACAGGGAGTAATTCACCCCTCCACTTT. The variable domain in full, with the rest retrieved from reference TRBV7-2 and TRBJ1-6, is GAGVSQSPSNKVTEKGKDVELRCDPISGHTALYWYRQSLGQGLEFLIYFQGNSAPDKSGLPSDRFSAERTGGSVSTLTIQRTQQEDSAVYLCASSLYTGSNSPLHFGNGTRLTVT.

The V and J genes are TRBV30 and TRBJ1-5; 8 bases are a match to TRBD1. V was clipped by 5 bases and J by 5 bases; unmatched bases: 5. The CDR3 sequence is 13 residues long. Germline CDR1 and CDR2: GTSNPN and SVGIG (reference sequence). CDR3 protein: CAWARGPDQPQHF. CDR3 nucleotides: TGTGCCTGGGCCAGGGGGCCGGATCAGCCCCAGCATTTT.

The CDR3 DNA reads TGTGCCAGCAGTTCAGACAAGGTCCCCTTTGAAGCTTTCTTT. Residues: CASSSDKVPFEAFF. The chain uses TRBV6-5 and TRBJ1-1; no reliable D call. The CDR3 has 14 residues. Germline V CDR1 and CDR2: MNHEY, SVGAGI. Deletions cut 4 bases from V and 7 bases from J, with 16 bases between.

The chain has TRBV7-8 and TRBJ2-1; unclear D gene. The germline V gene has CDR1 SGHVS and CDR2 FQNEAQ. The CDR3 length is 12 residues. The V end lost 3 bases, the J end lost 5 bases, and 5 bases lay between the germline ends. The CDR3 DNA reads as TGTGCCAGCAGCTTTTCAAACAATGAGCAGTTCTTC. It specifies CASSFSNNEQFF.